This TCR beta chain came from a study of CD8 T cells in ankylosing spondylitis. The CDR3 spans 14 residues. Deletions cut 4 bases from V and 0 bases from J, with 7 bases between. Per germline, CDR1 MDHEN and CDR2 SYDVKM. Researchers built TCR beta libraries using quantitative 5'-RACE with molecular barcodes. Using its own MiXCR run on the 5' RACE reads, TCRdb lists one record per CDR3 protein. The sample shows 40,000 or so distinct CDR3 sequences, approximately 10% of them seen only once. General study points: Made up of about eight highly homologous variants, a TCR beta motif appeared characteristic of ankylosing spondylitis blood. Certain motif variants had earlier appeared in reactive arthritis synovial fluid and blood. Clones linked to disease were reported to show significant enrichment in matched ankylosing spondylitis synovial fluid.

Ten or more counts support this clonotype. Its antigen remains unidentified. The sample was blood, either unsorted or a sorted T cell fraction (not recorded which). This chain uses TRBV28 with TRBJ1-5, with D unclear. This sequence was found in a male donor with ankylosing spondylitis or in good health (not recorded which). Here the CDR3 DNA reads TGTGCCAGCAGTTCGGACCTTAGCAATCAGCCCCAGCATTTT. This codes for CASSSDLSNQPQHF.